This TCR beta chain was found in a study of T cells in Graves' hyperthyroidism and ophthalmopathy. Study background: Peripheral blood was secured at the point of initial diagnosis, before any treatment.

This clonotype was seen once. No antigen is known for it. Overall study findings and caveats: Stable hyperthyroidism was separated from ophthalmopathy by a model based on 13 V-J features. Most thyroid clonotypes with frequency above 0.001 were detected in blood.

V was shortened by 0 bases and J by 5 bases, with 13 bases between the two germline ends. The germline V gene has CDR1 WSHSY and CDR2 SAAADI. The CDR3 loop spans 15 amino acids. Amplification targeted TCR beta CDR3 regions from RNA transcripts. The HTBI primer set was used in a first-round RT-PCR of the TCR CDR3. TCRdb re-derived calls from the multiplex PCR reads in MiXCR, one entry per CDR3 protein. The table has about 840,000 distinct CDR3 sequences, roughly 37% seen once. The sample consisted of blood. The sequence was obtained from a man between 18 and 35 years old with Graves' hyperthyroidism. This chain links TRBV10-2 with TRBJ1-2; a possible D gene is TRBD1 (5 bases). DNA of the CDR3: TGCGCCAGCAGTGAGTCACCGGCAGACAGATATGGCTACACCTTC. This gives the protein CASSESPADRYGYTF.